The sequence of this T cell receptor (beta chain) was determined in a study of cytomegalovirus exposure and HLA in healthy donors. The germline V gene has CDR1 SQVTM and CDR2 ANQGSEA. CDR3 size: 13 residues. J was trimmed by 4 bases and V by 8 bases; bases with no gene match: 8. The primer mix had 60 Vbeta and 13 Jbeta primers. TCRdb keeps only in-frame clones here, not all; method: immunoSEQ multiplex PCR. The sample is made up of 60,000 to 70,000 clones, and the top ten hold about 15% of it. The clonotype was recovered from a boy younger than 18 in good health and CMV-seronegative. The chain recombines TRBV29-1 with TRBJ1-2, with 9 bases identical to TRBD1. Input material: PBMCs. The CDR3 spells CSSSGQGSYGYTF. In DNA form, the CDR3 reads TGCAGCTCCTCGGGACAGGGTAGCTATGGCTACACCTTC.